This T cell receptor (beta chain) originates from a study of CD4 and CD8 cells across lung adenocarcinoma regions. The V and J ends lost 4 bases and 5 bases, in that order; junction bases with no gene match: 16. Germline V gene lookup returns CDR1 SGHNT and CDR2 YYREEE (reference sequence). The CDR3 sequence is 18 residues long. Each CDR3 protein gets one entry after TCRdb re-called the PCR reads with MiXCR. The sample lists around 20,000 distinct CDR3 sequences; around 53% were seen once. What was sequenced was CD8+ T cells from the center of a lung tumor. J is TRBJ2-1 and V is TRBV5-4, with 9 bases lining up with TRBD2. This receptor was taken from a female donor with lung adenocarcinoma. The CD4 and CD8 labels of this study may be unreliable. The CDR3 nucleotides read TGTGCCAGCAGCAGGGGGGGCCTTAGCGGGAGAGTGCACAATGAGCAGTTCTTC. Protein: CASSRGGLSGRVHNEQFF.